This is a list of T cell receptor beta chains from one sample in a study of blood T cell repertoires in COVID-19. The data were produced by immunoSEQ multiplex PCR, yet TCRdb's version contains in-frame clones alone and is incomplete. In the table there are over 200,000 clones, roughly 82% of which are singletons. Sequences were obtained from peripheral blood. These receptors all stem from a man aged 35 to 55 who had recovered from COVID-19. The CDR3 runs from the conserved cysteine through the conserved F or W. The order of the fields is V gene, D gene, clone size, J gene, CDR3 DNA, CDR3 protein. The D gene is left open where the match is weak. Clone size is not always given. Where it is, it says once, few, many or a class for expanded clones.

>TRBV9|NA|NA|TRBJ2-7
TGTGCCAGCAGCCAGGAGACTAGACTCCTTCCTTTCTACGAGCAGTACTTC
CASSQETRLLPFYEQYF
>TRBV5-6|TRBD1|NA|TRBJ2-5
TGTGCCAGTTGGGAGACAGGGATGGGAGAGACCCAGTACTTC
CASWETGMGETQYF
>TRBV5-1|TRBD1|NA|TRBJ1-4
TGCGCCAGCAGCGCGACAGGGGGCAGGGAAAAACTGTTTTTT
CASSATGGREKLFF
>TRBV11-2|NA|NA|TRBJ1-1
TGTGCCAGCAGCTTAATGGCGAACACTGAAGCTTTCTTT
CASSLMANTEAFF
>TRBV2|TRBD1|NA|TRBJ1-2
TGTGCCAGCAGTTATACAGGGGGCTTCGATGGCTACACCTTC
CASSYTGGFDGYTF
>TRBV7-2|TRBD2|NA|TRBJ2-5
TGTGCCAGCAGCCTCAACACCGGGACTAGCGGGAGTAAGACCCAGTACTTC
CASSLNTGTSGSKTQYF
>TRBV10-3|NA|NA|TRBJ2-5
TGTGCCATCAGTCCCTCCGAGGGCCCCCGGGAGACCCAGTACTTC
CAISPSEGPRETQYF
>TRBV5-1|TRBD1|NA|TRBJ2-2
TGCGCCAGCAGCTTTGGGACAGGGTCGAACACCGGGGAGCTGTTTTTT
CASSFGTGSNTGELFF
>TRBV29-1|TRBD1|few|TRBJ1-3
TGCAGCGTTGAAGATCGGCTGCGGGACAGGGGCTCTGGAAACACCATATATTTT
CSVEDRLRDRGSGNTIYF
>TRBV7-8|TRBD2|NA|TRBJ2-1
TGTGCCAGCAGCTTAGTGGGGACTACGAGTGAGCAGTTCTTC
CASSLVGTTSEQFF
>TRBV7-7|TRBD1|NA|TRBJ2-5
TGTGCCAGCAGCCCCGGGACAGGGGGCGCGGAGACCCAGTACTTC
CASSPGTGGAETQYF
>TRBV6-2/TRBV6-3|TRBD2|NA|TRBJ2-5
TGTGCCAGCAGCCCTGGGACTAGCGGTCTGGAGACCCAGTACTTC
CASSPGTSGLETQYF
>TRBV7-9|TRBD1|NA|TRBJ2-7
TGTGCCAGCAGCTTAGGGACAGGGGCCTACGAGCAGTACTTC
CASSLGTGAYEQYF
>TRBV29-1|NA|NA|TRBJ2-3
TGCAGCGTTCCCACTGACTTGTTCACAGATACGCAGTATTTT
CSVPTDLFTDTQYF
>TRBV5-1|TRBD1|NA|TRBJ2-7
TGCGCCAGCAGCTCCCGGGACAGGGGGCGAGGGGAGCAGTACTTC
CASSSRDRGRGEQYF
>TRBV5-4|NA|NA|TRBJ2-3
TGTGCCAGCAGCTTGGTAGGGACTCAGGGTACGCAGTATTTT
CASSLVGTQGTQYF
>TRBV7-2|NA|NA|TRBJ1-2
TGTGCCAGCAGCTTGACCACAGGCGACCCCTATGGCTACACCTTC
CASSLTTGDPYGYTF
>TRBV18|TRBD1|few|TRBJ1-1
TGTGCCAGCTCACAAAGGACAGGGAACACTGAAGCTTTCTTT
CASSQRTGNTEAFF
>TRBV7-2|TRBD1|NA|TRBJ1-2
TGTGCCAGCAGCCCGGGGCAGGGGGTCCTGAGGCTGAGGGGCTACACCTTC
CASSPGQGVLRLRGYTF
>TRBV11-3|NA|NA|TRBJ2-1
TGTGCCAGCAGCTTAGAGTTGCGGAATGAGCAGTTCTTC
CASSLELRNEQFF
>TRBV19|NA|NA|TRBJ2-2
TGTGCCAGTAGTATCGGTGCGAGCAACACCGGGGAGCTGTTTTTT
CASSIGASNTGELFF
>TRBV11-2|NA|many|TRBJ1-1
TGTGCCAGCAGCTTAGTTCCCGGACACTCGGACACTGAAGCTTTCTTT
CASSLVPGHSDTEAFF
>TRBV7-2|NA|once|TRBJ1-1
TGTGCCAGCAGCGCCCTCGCGGGGGGGACTGAAGCTTTCTTT
CASSALAGGTEAFF
>TRBV30|NA|NA|TRBJ1-2
TGTGCCTGGGGTTTAGGGGCAGGGTATGGCTACACCTTC
CAWGLGAGYGYTF
>TRBV4-3|NA|NA|TRBJ2-5
TGCGCCAGCAGCCAAGATCCCTCGGAGACCCAGTACTTC
CASSQDPSETQYF
>TRBV30|NA|NA|TRBJ2-7
TGTGCCTGGAGTGCCAGGGTCGCAGGGTACGAGCAGTACTTC
CAWSARVAGYEQYF
>TRBV4-3|NA|once|TRBJ2-1
TGCGCCAGCAGCCAAGATCGTGGGAGTGTGGGCAATGAGCAGTTCTTC
CASSQDRGSVGNEQFF
>TRBV29-1|TRBD2|few|TRBJ2-3
TGCAGCGTCGCCTTTAGCGGGGGTAGCACAGATACGCAGTATTTT
CSVAFSGGSTDTQYF
>TRBV18|NA|NA|TRBJ2-2
TGTGCCAGCTCACCACCGGTTGGGGGGACCACCGGGGAGCTGTTTTTT
CASSPPVGGTTGELFF